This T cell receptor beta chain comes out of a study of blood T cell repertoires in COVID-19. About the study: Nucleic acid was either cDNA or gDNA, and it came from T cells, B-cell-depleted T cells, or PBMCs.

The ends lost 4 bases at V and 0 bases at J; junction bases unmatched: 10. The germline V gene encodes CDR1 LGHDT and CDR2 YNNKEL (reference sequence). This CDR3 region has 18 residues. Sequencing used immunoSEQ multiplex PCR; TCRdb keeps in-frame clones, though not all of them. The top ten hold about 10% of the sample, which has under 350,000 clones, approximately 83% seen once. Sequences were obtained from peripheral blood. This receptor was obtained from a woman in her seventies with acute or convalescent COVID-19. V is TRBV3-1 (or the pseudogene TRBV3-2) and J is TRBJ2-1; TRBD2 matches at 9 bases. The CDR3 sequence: CASSLRGGGALSYNEQFF. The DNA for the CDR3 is TGTGCCAGCAGCCTGAGGGGCGGGGGGGCCCTCTCCTACAATGAGCAGTTCTTC.